This T cell receptor (beta chain) stems from a study of OX40 agonist ivuxolimab in advanced cancers. Turning to the study itself: Every patient in dose escalation had hepatocellular carcinoma, melanoma, renal cell or head and neck cancer. Males comprised around 80% of the group, whose mean age was approximately 62 years (range roughly 23 to 80).

Sequenced by immunoSEQ multiplex PCR; TCRdb stores in-frame clones only, minus some. The sample gives tens of thousands of clones, roughly 86% of which show up once; about 17% is in the top ten. Germline-derived CDR1 and CDR2 are LGHNA and YSLEER. The V gene end was trimmed by 3 bases and the J gene end by 2 bases; junction bases not matched to a gene: 6. The CDR3 sequence is 17 residues long. Autoimmune disease history or systemic immunosuppression meant exclusion. Patients had blood sampled at baseline and again on cycle 4 day 1 and cycle 7 day 1. The sequence was collected from an adult with an advanced solid tumor such as melanoma, head and neck, liver or kidney cancer. The starting material was CD4+ or CD8+ T cells sorted from blood, obtained in a trial of the OX40 agonist ivuxolimab. The V gene is TRBV4-3, the J gene TRBJ2-3; 12 positions match TRBD2. CDR3 in DNA: TGCGCCAGCAGCCACGCACTAGCGGGGGGTTCCACAGATACGCAGTATTTT. Amino acid sequence: CASSHALAGGSTDTQYF.